One TCR beta chain is described in this entry. The antigen remains unidentified. The method was immunoSEQ multiplex PCR; TCRdb's version includes in-frame clones alone and lacks a portion of them. Here the sample spans 45,000 to 55,000 clones, approximately 86% being singletons. The sample belongs to a study of PD-L1 blockade in urothelial cancer. For the study at large: Once treatment had started, blood was analyzed at 3 weeks (second dose) and again at 6 weeks. Blood yielded a median of around 150,000 T cells per sample.

Time point in this sample: peripheral blood 6 weeks after treatment start. Study results and limitations: Where pretreatment blood TCR clonality fell below the median, better survival was predicted.

The CDR3 is made up of 17 amino acids. Germline V gene sequence: CDR1 SGHNT, CDR2 YENEEA. Unmatched junction bases numbered 10, after V lost 2 bases and J lost 1 base. The TCR sequence derives from a man in his 60s with urothelial cancer. The specimen was PBMCs, collected around atezolizumab (anti-PD-L1) treatment. The chain combines TRBV11-3 with TRBJ1-1, with 7 bases aligning to TRBD1. The CDR3 coding sequence is TGTGCCAGCAGCTTAATCTCGGACAGGCGTCAGAACACTGAAGCTTTCTTT. This gives the protein CASSLISDRRQNTEAFF.